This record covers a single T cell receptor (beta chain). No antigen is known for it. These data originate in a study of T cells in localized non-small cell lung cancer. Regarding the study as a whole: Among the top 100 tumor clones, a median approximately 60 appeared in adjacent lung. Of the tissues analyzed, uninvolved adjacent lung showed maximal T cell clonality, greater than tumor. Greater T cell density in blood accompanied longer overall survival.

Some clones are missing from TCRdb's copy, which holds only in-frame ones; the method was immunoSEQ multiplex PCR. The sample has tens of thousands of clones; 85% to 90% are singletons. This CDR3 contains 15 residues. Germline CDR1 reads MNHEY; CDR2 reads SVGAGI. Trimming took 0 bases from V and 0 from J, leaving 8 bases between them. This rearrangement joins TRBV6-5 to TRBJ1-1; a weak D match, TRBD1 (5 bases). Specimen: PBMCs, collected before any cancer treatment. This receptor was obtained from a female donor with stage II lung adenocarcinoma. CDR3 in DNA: TGTGCCAGCAGTTACTCTAACAGGATGAACACTGAAGCTTTCTTT. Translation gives CASSYSNRMNTEAFF.